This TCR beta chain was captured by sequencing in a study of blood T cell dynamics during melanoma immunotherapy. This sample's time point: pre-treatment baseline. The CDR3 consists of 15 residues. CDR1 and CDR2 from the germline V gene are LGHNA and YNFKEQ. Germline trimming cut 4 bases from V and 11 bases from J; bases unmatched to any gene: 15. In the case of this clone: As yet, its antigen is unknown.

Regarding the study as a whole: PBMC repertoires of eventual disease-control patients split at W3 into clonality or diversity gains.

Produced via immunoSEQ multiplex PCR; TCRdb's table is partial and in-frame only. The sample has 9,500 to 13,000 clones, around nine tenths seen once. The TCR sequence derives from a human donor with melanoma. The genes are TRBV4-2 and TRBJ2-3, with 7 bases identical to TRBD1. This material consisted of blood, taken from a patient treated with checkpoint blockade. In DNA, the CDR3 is TGTGCCAGCAGCCCCCGGATTGACCTCCCAGGGGGGCAGTATTTT. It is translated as CASSPRIDLPGGQYF.